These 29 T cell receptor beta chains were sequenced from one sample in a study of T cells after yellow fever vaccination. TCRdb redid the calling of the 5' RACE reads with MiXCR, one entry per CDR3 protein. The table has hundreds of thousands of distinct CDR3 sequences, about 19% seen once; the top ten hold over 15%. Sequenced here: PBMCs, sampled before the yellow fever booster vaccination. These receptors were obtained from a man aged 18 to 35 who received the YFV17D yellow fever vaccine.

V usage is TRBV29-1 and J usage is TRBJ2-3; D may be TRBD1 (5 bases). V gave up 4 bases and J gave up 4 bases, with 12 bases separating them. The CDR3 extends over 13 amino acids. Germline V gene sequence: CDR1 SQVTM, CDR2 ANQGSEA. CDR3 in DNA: TGCAGCGTTGTGGGCAGGGTTGCAGATACGCAGTATTTT. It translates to CSVVGRVADTQYF.

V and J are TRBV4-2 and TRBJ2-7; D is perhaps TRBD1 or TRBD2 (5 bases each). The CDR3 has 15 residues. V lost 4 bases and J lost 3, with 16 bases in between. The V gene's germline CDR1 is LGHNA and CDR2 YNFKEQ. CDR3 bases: TGTGCCAGCAGCCCGGGGACCGTCGGGGACTACGAGCAGTACTTC. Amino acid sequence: CASSPGTVGDYEQYF.

This CDR3 is CASSFRDSGTGELFF. For the CDR3, the DNA is TGTGCCAGCAGCTTCCGGGACAGTGGCACCGGGGAGCTGTTTTTT. This chain connects TRBV7-2 to TRBJ2-2; 7 bases fit TRBD1. Germline CDR1 and CDR2: SGHTA and FQGNSA. This CDR3 is built from 15 residues. V shed 3 bases and J 4 bases; nucleotides not matched to a gene: 5. Combining the CDR3 with reference TRBV7-2 and TRBJ2-2 gives the whole variable domain GAGVSQSPSNKVTEKGKDVELRCDPISGHTALYWYRQSLGQGLEFLIYFQGNSAPDKSGLPSDRFSAERTGGSVSTLTIQRTQQEDSAVYLCASSFRDSGTGELFFGEGSRLTVL.

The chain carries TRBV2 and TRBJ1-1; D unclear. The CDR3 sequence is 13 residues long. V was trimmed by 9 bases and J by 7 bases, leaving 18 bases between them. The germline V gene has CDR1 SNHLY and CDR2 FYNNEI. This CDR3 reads CASKKTVAIEAFF. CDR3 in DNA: TGTGCCAGTAAAAAGACGGTCGCTATTGAAGCTTTCTTT.

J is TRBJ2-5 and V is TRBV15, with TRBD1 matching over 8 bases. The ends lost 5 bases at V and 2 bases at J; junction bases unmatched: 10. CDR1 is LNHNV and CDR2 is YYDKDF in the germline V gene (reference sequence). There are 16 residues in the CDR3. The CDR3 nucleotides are TGTGCCACCAGCTCAATTCGACAGGGGCCTCAAGAGACCCAGTACTTC. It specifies CATSSIRQGPQETQYF.

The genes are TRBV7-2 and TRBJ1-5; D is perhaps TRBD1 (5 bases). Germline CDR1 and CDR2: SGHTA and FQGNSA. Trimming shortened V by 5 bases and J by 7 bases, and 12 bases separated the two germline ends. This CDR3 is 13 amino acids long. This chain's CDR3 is CASSEGRRQPQHF. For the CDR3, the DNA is TGTGCCAGCAGCGAGGGACGACGGCAGCCCCAGCATTTT.

The CDR3 loop reads CASSQMTGEDNEQFF. CDR3 DNA: TGCGCCAGCAGTCAGATGACAGGGGAGGACAATGAGCAGTTCTTC. The genes are TRBV5-1 and TRBJ2-1, with 8 bases that match TRBD1. Germline CDR1 and CDR2: SGHRS and YFSETQ. The junction had 9 bases not matched to a gene; V was cut back by 5 bases and J by 5 bases. The CDR3 spans 15 residues.

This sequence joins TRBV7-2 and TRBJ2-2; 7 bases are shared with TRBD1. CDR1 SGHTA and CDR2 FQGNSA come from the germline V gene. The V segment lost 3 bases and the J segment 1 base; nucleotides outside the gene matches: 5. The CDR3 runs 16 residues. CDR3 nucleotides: TGTGCCAGCAGCTTTTACAGGGGAGTGAACACCGGGGAGCTGTTTTTT. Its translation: CASSFYRGVNTGELFF.

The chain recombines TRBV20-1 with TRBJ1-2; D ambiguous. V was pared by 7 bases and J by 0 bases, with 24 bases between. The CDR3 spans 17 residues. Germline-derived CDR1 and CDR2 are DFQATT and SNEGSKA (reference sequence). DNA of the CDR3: TGCAGTGACGAAGTGGGAATCTTTCGTTTCTCTAACTATGGCTACACCTTC. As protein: CSDEVGIFRFSNYGYTF.

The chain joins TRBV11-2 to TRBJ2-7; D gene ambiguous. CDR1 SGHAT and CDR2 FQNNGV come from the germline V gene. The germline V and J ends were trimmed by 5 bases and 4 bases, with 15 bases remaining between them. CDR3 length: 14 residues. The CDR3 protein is CASSVYTGDYEQYV. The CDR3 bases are TGTGCCAGCAGCGTGTACACGGGTGATTACGAGCAGTACGTC.

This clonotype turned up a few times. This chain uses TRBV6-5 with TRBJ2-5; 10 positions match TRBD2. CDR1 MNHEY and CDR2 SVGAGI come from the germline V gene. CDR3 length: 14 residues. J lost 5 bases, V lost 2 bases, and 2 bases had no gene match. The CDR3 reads CASSYAAGGETQYF. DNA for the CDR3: TGTGCCAGCAGTTACGCAGCGGGGGGGGAGACCCAGTACTTC.

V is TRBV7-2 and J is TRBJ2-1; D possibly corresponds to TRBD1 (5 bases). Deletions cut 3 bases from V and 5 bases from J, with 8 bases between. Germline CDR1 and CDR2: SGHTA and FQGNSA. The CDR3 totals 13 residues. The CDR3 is CASSFNRNNEQFF. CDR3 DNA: TGTGCCAGCAGCTTCAACAGGAACAATGAGCAGTTCTTC.

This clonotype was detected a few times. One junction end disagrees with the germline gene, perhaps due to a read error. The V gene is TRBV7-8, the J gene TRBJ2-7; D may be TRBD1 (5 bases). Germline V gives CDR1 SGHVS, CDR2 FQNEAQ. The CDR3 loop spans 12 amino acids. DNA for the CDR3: TGTGCCAGCACCCCAGACGCGACAGAGCAGGACTTC. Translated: CASTPDATEQDF.

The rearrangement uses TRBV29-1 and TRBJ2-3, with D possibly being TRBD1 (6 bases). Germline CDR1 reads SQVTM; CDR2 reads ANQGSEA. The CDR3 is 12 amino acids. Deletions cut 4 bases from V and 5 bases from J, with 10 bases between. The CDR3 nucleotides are TGCAGCGTTGGCGCAGGGGTAGATACGCAGTATTTT. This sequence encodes CSVGAGVDTQYF.

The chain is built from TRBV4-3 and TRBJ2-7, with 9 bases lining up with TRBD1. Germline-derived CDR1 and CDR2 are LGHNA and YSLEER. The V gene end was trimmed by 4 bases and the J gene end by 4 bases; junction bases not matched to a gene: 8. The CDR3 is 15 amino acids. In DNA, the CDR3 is TGCGCCAGCAGCCTTGGAAGGGACAGGGAATACGAGCAGTACTTC. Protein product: CASSLGRDREYEQYF.

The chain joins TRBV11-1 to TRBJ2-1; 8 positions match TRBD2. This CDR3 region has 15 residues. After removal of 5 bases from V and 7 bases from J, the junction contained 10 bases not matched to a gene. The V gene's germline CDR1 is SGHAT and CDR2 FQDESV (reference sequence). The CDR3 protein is CASSTRGGFGNEQFF. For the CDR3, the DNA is TGTGCCAGCAGCACCCGGGGGGGCTTTGGTAATGAGCAGTTCTTC.

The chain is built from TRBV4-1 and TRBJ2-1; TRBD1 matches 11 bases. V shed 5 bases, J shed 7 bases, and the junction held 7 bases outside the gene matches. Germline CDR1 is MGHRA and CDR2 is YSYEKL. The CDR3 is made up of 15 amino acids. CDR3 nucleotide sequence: TGCGCCAGCAGCTACGGGACAGGGGGACCTAATGAGCAGTTCTTC. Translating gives CASSYGTGGPNEQFF.

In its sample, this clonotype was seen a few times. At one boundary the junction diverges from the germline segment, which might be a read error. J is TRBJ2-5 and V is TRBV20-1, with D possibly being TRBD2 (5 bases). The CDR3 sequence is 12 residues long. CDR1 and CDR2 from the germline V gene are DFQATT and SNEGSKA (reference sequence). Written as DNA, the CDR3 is TGCAGTGCTAGAGATCTGGAGCTAGCAATACACTTC. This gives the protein CSARDLELAIHF.

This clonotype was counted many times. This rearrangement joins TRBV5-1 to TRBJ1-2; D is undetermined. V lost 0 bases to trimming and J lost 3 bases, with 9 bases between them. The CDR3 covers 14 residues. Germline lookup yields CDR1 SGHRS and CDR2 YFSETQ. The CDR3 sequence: CASSLGQAHYGYTF. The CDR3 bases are TGCGCCAGCAGCTTGGGTCAGGCCCACTATGGCTACACCTTC.

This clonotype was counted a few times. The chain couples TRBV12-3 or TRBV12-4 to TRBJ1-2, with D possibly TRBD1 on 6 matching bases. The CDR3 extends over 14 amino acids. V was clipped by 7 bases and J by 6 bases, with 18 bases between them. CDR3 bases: TGTGCCAGCACCAAGGGGGGGGTCTGGAATGGCTACACCTTC. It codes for CASTKGGVWNGYTF.

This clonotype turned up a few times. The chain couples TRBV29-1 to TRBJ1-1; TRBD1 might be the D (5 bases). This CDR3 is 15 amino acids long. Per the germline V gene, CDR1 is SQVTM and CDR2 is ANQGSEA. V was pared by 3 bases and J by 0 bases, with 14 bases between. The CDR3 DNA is TGCAGCGTTGATTTGCCAGGGAAGATGAACACTGAAGCTTTCTTT. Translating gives CSVDLPGKMNTEAFF.

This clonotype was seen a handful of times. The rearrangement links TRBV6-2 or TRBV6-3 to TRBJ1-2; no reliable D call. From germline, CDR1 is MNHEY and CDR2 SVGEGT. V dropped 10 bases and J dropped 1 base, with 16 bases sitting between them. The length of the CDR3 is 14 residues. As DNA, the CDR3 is TGTGCCACCGGAAGGGAAAACTATAACTATGGCTACACCTTC. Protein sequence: CATGRENYNYGYTF.

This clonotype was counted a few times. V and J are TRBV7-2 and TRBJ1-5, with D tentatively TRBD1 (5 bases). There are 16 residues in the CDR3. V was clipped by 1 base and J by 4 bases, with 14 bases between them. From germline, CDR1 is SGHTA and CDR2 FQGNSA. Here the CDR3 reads CASSLGSGQGNQPQHF. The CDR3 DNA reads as TGTGCCAGCAGCTTAGGGTCGGGGCAGGGTAATCAGCCCCAGCATTTT.

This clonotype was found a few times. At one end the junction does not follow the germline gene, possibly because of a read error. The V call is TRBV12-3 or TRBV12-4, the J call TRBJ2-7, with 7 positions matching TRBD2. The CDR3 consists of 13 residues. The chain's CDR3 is CASRPTSSHEQYF. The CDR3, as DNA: TGTGCCAGCAGGCCGACTAGCTCCCACGAGCAGTACTTC.

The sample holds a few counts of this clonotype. In DNA form, the CDR3 reads TGTGCCACCAGTGACCATGGGACAGCTGAAGCTTTCTTT. Translation: CATSDHGTAEAFF. The rearrangement uses TRBV24-1 and TRBJ1-1, with 7 bases that match TRBD1. In germline, CDR1 is KGHDR, CDR2 SFDVKD. V shed 4 bases and J 6 bases; nucleotides not matched to a gene: 4. The CDR3 covers 13 residues.

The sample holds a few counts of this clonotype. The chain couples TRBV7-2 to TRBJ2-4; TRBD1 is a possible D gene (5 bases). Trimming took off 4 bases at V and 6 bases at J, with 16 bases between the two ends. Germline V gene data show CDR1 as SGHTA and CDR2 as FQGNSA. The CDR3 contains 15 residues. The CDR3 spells CASSSDSRNGNIQYF. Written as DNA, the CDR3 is TGTGCCAGCAGCTCCGACAGCCGTAACGGAAACATTCAGTACTTC.

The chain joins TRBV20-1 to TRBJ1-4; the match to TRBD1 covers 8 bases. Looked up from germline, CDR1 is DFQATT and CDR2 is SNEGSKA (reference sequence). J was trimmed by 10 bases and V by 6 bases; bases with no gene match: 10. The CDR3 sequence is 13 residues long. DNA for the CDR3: TGCAGTGCCAGGACAGGGAAAGGAGTAAAACTGTTTTTT. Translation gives CSARTGKGVKLFF.

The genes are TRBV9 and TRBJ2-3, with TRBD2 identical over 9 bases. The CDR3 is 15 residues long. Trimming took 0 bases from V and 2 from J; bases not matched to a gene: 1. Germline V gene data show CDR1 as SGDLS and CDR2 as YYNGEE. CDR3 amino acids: CASSVVGLATDTQYF. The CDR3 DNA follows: TGTGCCAGCAGCGTAGTGGGACTAGCCACAGATACGCAGTATTTT. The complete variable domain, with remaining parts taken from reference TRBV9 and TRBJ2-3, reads DSGVTQTPKHLITATGQRVTLRCSPRSGDLSVYWYQQSLDQGLQFLIQYYNGEERAKGNILERFSAQQFPDLHSELNLSSLELGDSALYFCASSVVGLATDTQYFGPGTRLTVL.

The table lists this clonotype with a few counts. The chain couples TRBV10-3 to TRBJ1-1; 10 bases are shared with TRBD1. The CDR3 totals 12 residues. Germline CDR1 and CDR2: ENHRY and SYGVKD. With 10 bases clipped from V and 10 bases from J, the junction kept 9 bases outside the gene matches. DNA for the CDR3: TGTGCCACAGGGACAGGGGCTCAGGGAGCTTTCTTT. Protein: CATGTGAQGAFF.